Described below is a single T cell receptor beta chain sequence and its context. Its antigen is unknown. The PCR made use of 60 Vbeta and 13 Jbeta primers. Profiled with immunoSEQ multiplex PCR; TCRdb holds only in-frame clones, not every one. The sample yields some 140,000 clones, under 80% seen once. These data belong to a study of cytomegalovirus exposure and HLA in healthy donors. Study results and limitations: Most subjects' HLA-A and HLA-B alleles were reportedly predicted from TCR beta sequences.

V shed 7 bases and J shed 0 bases, with 21 bases lying between them. The V gene's germline CDR1 is LNHNV and CDR2 YYDKDF (reference sequence). This CDR3 has 17 amino acids. This receptor was taken from a woman aged 50 to 60 in good health and CMV-seropositive. This sequence joins TRBV15 and TRBJ1-1; D may be TRBD1 (5 bases). Sequencing used PBMCs. The CDR3 DNA reads as TGTGCCACCATGACGGGCGGGACCGCTAACTTGAACACTGAAGCTTTCTTT. Amino acid sequence: CATMTGGTANLNTEAFF.